Following are 24 T cell receptor beta chains from one sample sequenced in a study of cytomegalovirus exposure and HLA in healthy donors. This table comes from immunoSEQ multiplex PCR, and its TCRdb copy is limited to in-frame clones, with some not included. The sample has 97,000 or so clones; approximately 94% are singletons. The sequencing input was PBMCs. These TCRs come from a woman aged 18-29 years in good health and CMV-seronegative.

The rearrangement uses TRBV29-1 and TRBJ2-2; 9 bases align to TRBD1. The junction had 6 bases not matched to a gene; V was cut back by 3 bases and J by 7 bases. The germline V gene has CDR1 SQVTM and CDR2 ANQGSEA. The length of the CDR3 is 14 residues. The CDR3 DNA follows: TGCAGCGTTGACACACAGGGGGCAGGCGGGGAGCTGTTTTTT. Its protein is CSVDTQGAGGELFF.

This chain connects TRBV18 to TRBJ2-1, with TRBD2 as a possible D gene (6 bases). Trimming left V 3 bases short and J 4 bases short, with 13 bases between. In germline, CDR1 is KGHSH, CDR2 LQKENI. The CDR3 contains 15 residues. CDR3 coding DNA: TGTGCCAGCTCACCTCCCGGGACTCCTTACAATGAGCAGTTCTTC. This codes for CASSPPGTPYNEQFF.

The V gene is TRBV5-1, the J gene TRBJ2-3; TRBD2 aligns across 10 bases. The CDR3 spans 14 residues. Germline V gene data show CDR1 as SGHRS and CDR2 as YFSETQ. The trim removed 1 base at V and 6 bases at J, leaving 2 bases unmatched. This CDR3 is CASSLTSGMDTQYF. CDR3 coding DNA: TGCGCCAGCAGCTTGACTAGCGGGATGGATACGCAGTATTTT.

This chain connects TRBV4-3 to TRBJ1-2; the match to TRBD1 covers 8 bases. J lost 3 bases, V lost 0 bases, and 6 bases had no gene match. The germline V gene encodes CDR1 LGHNA and CDR2 YSLEER. This CDR3 region has 16 residues. CDR3 protein: CASSQDRTGPYYGYTF. CDR3 DNA sequence: TGCGCCAGCAGCCAAGATAGGACAGGGCCCTACTATGGCTACACCTTC.

The chain joins TRBV15 to TRBJ2-7; tentative D call: TRBD2 (5 bases). This CDR3 is 17 amino acids long. Germline V gene data show CDR1 as LNHNV and CDR2 as YYDKDF (reference sequence). Between the trimmed V and J ends, which lost 0 bases and 8 bases, there was a span of 23 bases. The CDR3 protein is CATSRDLGSGRDKKQYF. The CDR3 bases are TGTGCCACCAGCAGAGATCTTGGCAGCGGCCGGGATAAGAAGCAGTACTTC.

This chain uses TRBV6-1 with TRBJ1-1; 8 nucleotides match TRBD1. Germline CDR1 and CDR2: MNHNS and SASEGT. V lost 10 bases to trimming and J lost 7 bases; unmatched junction nucleotides: 11. The CDR3 extends over 13 amino acids. The CDR3 sequence is CATQETGAGEAFF. CDR3 in DNA: TGTGCCACCCAGGAGACAGGGGCTGGTGAAGCTTTCTTT.

This sequence joins TRBV9 and TRBJ2-7; maybe TRBD2 (6 bases). The CDR3 contains 15 residues. The germline V and J ends were trimmed by 0 bases and 6 bases, with 16 bases remaining between them. Germline V gene data show CDR1 as SGDLS and CDR2 as YYNGEE. This CDR3 reads CASSVGGTVVGEQYF. CDR3 bases: TGTGCCAGCAGCGTAGGGGGGACTGTTGTAGGCGAGCAGTACTTC.

This clone was seen once. The V call is TRBV23-1, the J call TRBJ2-5; D perhaps matches TRBD1 (5 bases). Being an ORF, TRBV23-1 has a function that is uncertain. The CDR3 spans 15 residues. V dropped 2 bases and J dropped 2 bases, with 12 bases sitting between them. CDR3 nucleotides: TGCGCCAGCAGTCAAGGCGTGACAGCACAAGAGACCCAGTACTTC. Its protein product is CASSQGVTAQETQYF.

The CDR3 here is CAVLSSGRREQYF. For the CDR3, the DNA is TGTGCCGTCCTATCTAGCGGGAGGAGGGAGCAGTACTTC. The rearrangement joins TRBV30 to TRBJ2-7; 11 bases are a match to TRBD2. There are 13 residues in the CDR3. Germline V lookup: CDR1 GTSNPN, CDR2 SVGIG (reference sequence). The junction had 10 bases not matched to a gene; V was cut back by 8 bases and J by 7 bases.

The chain uses TRBV11-3 and TRBJ2-3; D unresolved. Trimming left V 3 bases short and J 6 bases short, with 7 bases between. Germline values: CDR1 SGHNT, CDR2 YENEEA. This CDR3 has 12 residues. The chain's CDR3 is CASSFERDTQYF. CDR3 in DNA: TGTGCCAGCAGCTTTGAGAGGGATACGCAGTATTTT.

The chain recombines TRBV2 with TRBJ2-7; a possible D gene is TRBD1 (6 bases). V lost 9 bases to trimming and J lost 0 bases, with 12 bases between them. The germline CDR1 and CDR2 sequences are SNHLY and FYNNEI. This CDR3 is 13 amino acids long. The DNA for the CDR3 is TGTGCCAGTCGGGACATTCACTCCTACGAGCAGTACTTC. Its translation is CASRDIHSYEQYF. Looking up the rest from reference TRBV2 and TRBJ2-7 gives the full variable domain: EPEVTQTPSHQVTQMGQEVILRCVPISNHLYFYWYRQILGQKVEFLVSFYNNEISEKSEIFDDQFSVERPDGSNFTLKIRSTKLEDSAMYFCASRDIHSYEQYFGPGTRLTVT.

CDR3 bases: TGCGCCAGCATGCGAGGGGGCCAAGAGACCCAGTACTTC. As protein: CASMRGGQETQYF. The V call is TRBV10-2, the J call TRBJ2-5; D possibly corresponds to TRBD1 (6 bases). Germline V gene lookup returns CDR1 WSHSY and CDR2 SAAADI. The CDR3 totals 13 residues. V shed 7 bases and J shed 1 base, with 10 bases lying between them.

For the CDR3, the DNA is TGTGCCAGCAGCTTAGAGCAGGGCGCTGGAAACACCATATATTTT. Its translation: CASSLEQGAGNTIYF. This sequence joins TRBV11-3 and TRBJ1-3; D is possibly TRBD1 (5 bases). The CDR3 contains 15 residues. CDR1 and CDR2 from the germline V gene are SGHNT and YENEEA. Trimming removed 0 bases at V and 2 bases at J, with 8 bases between.

The chain couples TRBV20-1 to TRBJ2-5; D is unclear. CDR3 length: 10 amino acids. Trimming left V 6 bases short and J 0 bases short, with 2 bases between. From germline, CDR1 is DFQATT and CDR2 SNEGSKA (reference sequence). CDR3 in amino acids: CSADQETQYF. The CDR3 DNA reads TGCAGTGCCGACCAAGAGACCCAGTACTTC.

This chain connects TRBV7-9 to TRBJ2-7; 13 bases match TRBD2. Germline assignment: CDR1 SEHNR and CDR2 FQNEAQ (reference sequence). The CDR3 is 15 residues long. The J segment lost 4 bases and the V segment lost 7 bases, leaving 7 bases of the junction unmatched. CDR3 in DNA: TGTGCCAGCAACCCGAGGACTAGCGGGAGTTACGAGCAGTACTTC. This sequence encodes CASNPRTSGSYEQYF. The entire variable domain, with the rest obtained from reference TRBV7-9 and TRBJ2-7, is as follows: DTGVSQNPRHKITKRGQNVTFRCDPISEHNRLYWYRQTLGQGPEFLTYFQNEAQLEKSRLLSDRFSAERPKGSFSTLEIQRTEQGDSAMYLCASNPRTSGSYEQYFGPGTRLTVT.

This chain uses TRBV19 with TRBJ2-2; the D gene is possibly TRBD1 (6 bases). This CDR3 spans 14 amino acids. Deletions cut 6 bases from V and 4 bases from J, with 12 bases between. CDR1 and CDR2 from the germline V gene are LNHDA and SQIVND (reference sequence). The CDR3 protein is CASRNRVSTGELFF. CDR3 sequence (DNA): TGTGCCAGTAGAAACAGGGTTAGCACCGGGGAGCTGTTTTTT.

The chain carries TRBV6-5 and TRBJ1-5; D is possibly TRBD1 (5 bases). The CDR3 has 12 amino acids. CDR1 and CDR2 from the germline V gene are MNHEY and SVGAGI. Trimming stripped 5 bases from V and 7 bases from J, with 9 bases between. The CDR3 DNA reads TGTGCCAGCAGTGGGGGGTCCCAGCCCCAGCATTTT. This sequence encodes CASSGGSQPQHF.

The rearrangement links TRBV7-8 to TRBJ2-5; 12 bases agree with TRBD1. The germline gives CDR1 SGHVS, CDR2 FQNEAQ. CDR3 length: 14 residues. The V gene end was trimmed by 5 bases and the J gene end by 4 bases; junction bases not matched to a gene: 2. The CDR3 DNA reads TGTGCCAGCAGCGGGACAGGGGGCGGAGAGACCCAGTACTTC. Protein sequence: CASSGTGGGETQYF. Full variable domain (remainder filled in from reference TRBV7-8 and TRBJ2-5): GAGVSQSPRYKVAKRGQDVALRCDPISGHVSLFWYQQALGQGPEFLTYFQNEAQLDKSGLPSDRFFAERPEGSVSTLKIQRTQQEDSAVYLCASSGTGGGETQYFGPGTRLLVL.

This clone was found a few times. The chain joins TRBV7-9 to TRBJ1-1; 8 nucleotides align to TRBD1. CDR3 length: 13 amino acids. V was pared by 5 bases and J by 6 bases, with 5 bases of the junction left unmatched. CDR1 and CDR2 from the germline V gene are SEHNR and FQNEAQ (reference sequence). The CDR3 spells CASSPDRDAEAFF. CDR3 bases: TGTGCCAGCAGCCCGGACAGGGACGCTGAAGCTTTCTTT.

This clone was seen once. J is TRBJ1-1 and V is TRBV11-3, with TRBD1 matching over 9 bases. There are 16 residues in the CDR3. Germline V CDR1 and CDR2: SGHNT, YENEEA. V shed 5 bases, J shed 3 bases, and the junction held 10 bases outside the gene matches. CDR3 bases: TGTGCCAGCAGCAATACCGGGACAGGGTGGGACACTGAAGCTTTCTTT. Its translation is CASSNTGTGWDTEAFF.

The V and J genes are TRBV19 and TRBJ1-3; D is possibly TRBD1 (6 bases). CDR1 and CDR2 from the germline V gene are LNHDA and SQIVND (reference sequence). Between the trimmed V and J ends, which lost 7 bases and 4 bases, there was a span of 17 bases. The CDR3 is made up of 15 amino acids. The CDR3 loop reads CASIGHRVAGNTIYF. The CDR3 DNA is TGTGCCAGTATTGGACACAGGGTGGCGGGAAACACCATATATTTT. The variable domain in full, completed from reference TRBV19 and TRBJ1-3, reads DGGITQSPKYLFRKEGQNVTLSCEQNLNHDAMYWYRQDPGQGLRLIYYSQIVNDFQKGDIAEGYSVSREKKESFPLTVTSAQKNPTAFYLCASIGHRVAGNTIYFGEGSWLTVV.

The genes are TRBV11-2 and TRBJ2-2; TRBD2 aligns across 7 bases. The trim removed 3 bases at V and 2 bases at J, leaving 3 bases unmatched. Per the germline V gene, CDR1 is SGHAT and CDR2 is FQNNGV. This CDR3 region has 15 residues. The chain's CDR3 is CASSFSGYNTGELFF. The CDR3 DNA is TGTGCCAGCAGCTTTAGCGGGTATAACACCGGGGAGCTGTTTTTT.

The chain joins TRBV5-1 to TRBJ2-5; tentatively, D is TRBD2 (5 bases). Germline V lookup: CDR1 SGHRS, CDR2 YFSETQ. This CDR3 is built from 12 residues. Trimming removed 4 bases at V and 2 bases at J, with 6 bases between. CDR3 DNA sequence: TGCGCCAGCAGCGAGGGACAAGAGACCCAGTACTTC. It is translated as CASSEGQETQYF.

The chain carries TRBV4-3 and TRBJ2-1; D not certain. Germline-derived CDR1 and CDR2 are LGHNA and YSLEER. CDR3 size: 15 residues. Trimming shortened V by 2 bases and J by 8 bases, and 16 bases separated the two germline ends. The CDR3 spells CASSQKRHNLDEQFF. For the CDR3, the DNA is TGCGCCAGCAGCCAAAAGAGACATAACCTGGATGAGCAGTTCTTC.